One and the same sample provided the 3 T cell receptor beta chains below, sequenced in a study of CD8 T cells in Susac syndrome. The RNA input was roughly 0.45 to 1 ug, and it was reverse transcribed with random hexamers. TCRdb recomputed calls from the immunoSEQ multiplex PCR reads with MiXCR, one row per CDR3 protein. The sample includes just under 150,000 distinct CDR3 sequences, 94% seen only once; the top ten take approximately 0.08%. The sample was CD4+ T cells from PBMCs. The receptor set was obtained from a human donor in good health.

The rearrangement joins TRBV29-1 to TRBJ1-1, with 10 bases matching TRBD1. This CDR3 spans 11 amino acids. Germline values: CDR1 SQVTM, CDR2 ANQGSEA. The CDR3 region is CNVAGGQGAFF. In DNA, the CDR3 is TGCAACGTCGCTGGGGGACAGGGGGCTTTCTTT.

The chain couples TRBV29-1 to TRBJ1-2; D is perhaps TRBD1 (6 bases). CDR1 is SQVTM and CDR2 is ANQGSEA in the germline V gene. V dropped 7 bases and J dropped 2 bases, with 14 bases sitting between them. The CDR3 contains 13 residues. Here the CDR3 reads CSAGQILNYGYTF. In DNA, the CDR3 is TGCAGCGCTGGACAGATCCTCAACTATGGCTACACCTTC.

The rearrangement links TRBV12-3 or TRBV12-4 to TRBJ2-5, with D possibly TRBD2 on 6 matching bases. Trimming took off 10 bases at V and 2 bases at J, with 20 bases between the two ends. This CDR3 is 15 amino acids long. The CDR3 loop reads CATKPSGLSQETQYF. The CDR3 nucleotides read TGTGCCACGAAACCCTCGGGACTCTCTCAAGAGACCCAGTACTTC.